This T cell receptor (beta chain) appears in the sequencing data of a study of blood T cell repertoires in COVID-19. The overall study: Both acute and convalescent COVID-19 samples were obtained from the United States, Italy and Spain. PBMCs, B-cell-depleted T cells, or T cells provided the cDNA or gDNA that made up the material.

Method: immunoSEQ multiplex PCR; TCRdb's copy keeps in-frame clones and lacks some. The sample contains approximately 210,000 clones, approximately 82% of which appear only once. The sequencing input was peripheral blood. The clonotype comes from a woman aged 40 to 50 with acute or convalescent COVID-19.

The CDR3 loop is CASSSQAGGTSTDTQYF. Here the CDR3 DNA reads TGTGCCAGCAGCTCCCAAGCGGGGGGGACTAGCACAGATACGCAGTATTTT. This sequence joins TRBV9 and TRBJ2-3, with 10 bases matching TRBD2. The CDR3 runs 17 residues. After removal of 4 bases from V and 0 bases from J, the junction contained 8 bases not matched to a gene. Germline V lookup: CDR1 SGDLS, CDR2 YYNGEE.